One sample yielded the 31 T cell receptor beta chains listed below, sequenced in a study of T cells after yellow fever vaccination. TCRdb fed the 5' RACE reads into MiXCR, producing one record per CDR3 protein. The sample carries 110,000 to 150,000 distinct CDR3 sequences, less than 8.5% recorded once. The sample consisted of CD4+ T cells sorted from PBMCs, taken 10 days after the yellow fever booster vaccination. The source is a man aged 30 to 39 who received the YFV17D yellow fever vaccine.

This clonotype showed up many times. J is TRBJ2-2 and V is TRBV5-1; 11 nucleotides align to TRBD2. Per the germline V gene, CDR1 is SGHRS and CDR2 is YFSETQ. The CDR3 has 15 amino acids. V gave up 5 bases and J gave up 6 bases; unmatched junction bases: 6. In nucleotides, the CDR3 is TGCGCCAGCAGTATAGCGGGAGGGCCTTCCGGGGAGCTGTTTTTT. Its translation: CASSIAGGPSGELFF.

This clonotype appeared many times. The V and J genes are TRBV12-3 or TRBV12-4 and TRBJ1-2, with 8 bases fitting TRBD1. V was pared by 7 bases and J by 7 bases, with 14 bases of the junction left unmatched. The CDR3 spans 15 residues. The DNA of the CDR3 is TGTGCCAGCACCACACCCGGACAGGGAAAAGGTGGCTACACCTTC. It specifies CASTTPGQGKGGYTF.

The table lists this clonotype with many counts. The chain links TRBV5-1 to TRBJ2-1; D ambiguous. V lost 4 bases and J 8 bases, leaving 22 bases between the germline ends. This CDR3 is 16 amino acids long. Germline CDR1 and CDR2: SGHRS and YFSETQ. The CDR3: CASSQSLVGYFDEQFF. Written as DNA, the CDR3 is TGCGCCAGCAGCCAGTCCCTAGTTGGGTACTTCGATGAGCAGTTCTTC.

CDR3 bases: TGTGCCAGCAGCTTAGACAGGGGGCAGGACGAGCAGTACTTC. Translating gives CASSLDRGQDEQYF. V gene TRBV7-2 combines with J gene TRBJ2-7; 9 positions agree with TRBD1. Germline-derived CDR1 and CDR2 are SGHTA and FQGNSA. The CDR3 is 14 amino acids. The V segment lost 1 base and the J segment 5 bases; nucleotides outside the gene matches: 3.

There are many counts of this clonotype. The gene calls are TRBV18 and TRBJ1-1; D call uncertain. With 5 bases removed from V and 3 bases from J, the gap between germline ends came to 10 bases. The V gene's germline CDR1 is KGHSH and CDR2 LQKENI. CDR3 length: 13 amino acids. Here the CDR3 DNA reads TGTGCCAGCTCATATCTTGAAGACACTGAAGCTTTCTTT. It codes for CASSYLEDTEAFF. Full variable domain (rest looked up from reference TRBV18 and TRBJ1-1): NAGVMQNPRHLVRRRGQEARLRCSPMKGHSHVYWYRQLPEEGLKFMVYLQKENIIDESGMPKERFSAEFPKEGPSILRIQQVVRGDSAAYFCASSYLEDTEAFFGQGTRLTVV.

This clonotype was recorded at least ten times. The chain uses TRBV6-2 or TRBV6-3 and TRBJ2-7; 7 positions agree with TRBD1. The CDR3 covers 15 residues. The germline CDR1 and CDR2 sequences are MNHEY and SVGEGT. The junction had 6 bases not matched to a gene; V was cut back by 2 bases and J by 2 bases. Written as DNA, the CDR3 is TGTGCCAGCAGTTACCAGGACAGGTTTGCCTACGAGCAGTACTTC. Amino acids: CASSYQDRFAYEQYF.

This clonotype turned up a few times. This chain joins TRBV20-1 and TRBJ1-5; no clear D gene. Germline-derived CDR1 and CDR2 are DFQATT and SNEGSKA (reference sequence). There are 13 residues in the CDR3. V lost 3 bases to trimming and J lost 2 bases, with 8 bases between them. The CDR3: CSARIPGNQPQHF. The CDR3 region has the DNA TGCAGTGCTAGGATCCCTGGCAATCAGCCCCAGCATTTT.

This clonotype has at least ten counts. The rearrangement joins TRBV20-1 to TRBJ2-7; 10 bases line up with TRBD2. After removal of 7 bases from V and 7 bases from J, the junction contained 10 bases not matched to a gene. This CDR3 has 13 residues. Germline CDR1 is DFQATT and CDR2 is SNEGSKA (reference sequence). The CDR3 reads CSVGAGGPQEQYF. The CDR3 DNA is TGCAGTGTTGGAGCGGGAGGGCCTCAGGAGCAGTACTTC.

This clonotype was picked up many times. The chain is built from TRBV6-5 and TRBJ2-1, with 10 bases fitting TRBD2. The CDR3 has 17 residues. Unmatched junction bases numbered 12, after V lost 0 bases and J lost 10 bases. Looked up from germline, CDR1 is MNHEY and CDR2 is SVGAGI. CDR3 residues: CASSYSETSGKQGEQFF. The DNA of the CDR3 is TGTGCCAGCAGTTACTCCGAAACTAGCGGGAAACAAGGCGAGCAGTTCTTC.

This clonotype was seen repeatedly, ten times or more. The chain couples TRBV7-9 to TRBJ2-1, with a tentative D call TRBD1 (6 bases). The CDR3 runs to 16 residues. The germline CDR1 and CDR2 sequences are SEHNR and FQNEAQ (reference sequence). Trimming removed 8 bases from V and 3 bases from J, with 20 bases in between. CDR3 region: CASSSGRGQFYNEQFF. The CDR3 DNA is TGTGCCAGCTCGAGCGGCCGAGGACAGTTCTACAATGAGCAGTTCTTC.

This clonotype has ten or more counts. The rearrangement uses TRBV7-2 and TRBJ1-1, with 8 bases identical to TRBD1. The CDR3 extends over 14 amino acids. J lost 4 bases, V lost 3 bases, and 4 bases had no gene match. Germline CDR1 reads SGHTA; CDR2 reads FQGNSA. The CDR3 loop is CASSLQGALTEAFF. In nucleotides, the CDR3 is TGTGCCAGCAGCTTGCAGGGGGCTCTCACTGAAGCTTTCTTT.

This clonotype was seen at least ten times. The chain carries TRBV30 and TRBJ2-7, with unresolved D. Trimming pared 5 bases from V and 3 bases from J, leaving 8 bases between. From germline, CDR1 is GTSNPN and CDR2 SVGIG (reference sequence). The CDR3 has 11 amino acids. CDR3 region: CAWGRFYEQYF. In nucleotides, the CDR3 is TGTGCCTGGGGGCGGTTCTACGAGCAGTACTTC.

In this sample, this clonotype turned up many times. The genes are TRBV3-1 and TRBJ2-2; D gene uncertain. V lost 4 bases and J 1 base, leaving 7 bases between the germline ends. This CDR3 region has 14 residues. Germline CDR1 LGHDT, CDR2 YNNKEL (reference sequence). CDR3 region: CASSPWENTGELFF. In DNA form, the CDR3 reads TGTGCCAGCAGCCCTTGGGAGAACACCGGGGAGCTGTTTTTT.

This clonotype showed up many times. The rearrangement links TRBV30 to TRBJ2-1; D gene unclear. Trimming stripped 5 bases from V and 6 bases from J, with 14 bases between. CDR3 size: 13 residues. The germline gives CDR1 GTSNPN, CDR2 SVGIG (reference sequence). The CDR3 here is CAWGVRSINEQFF. CDR3 coding DNA: TGTGCCTGGGGGGTTAGGAGTATCAATGAGCAGTTCTTC.

This clonotype was observed many times. This sequence joins TRBV28 and TRBJ2-3, with D perhaps being TRBD1 or TRBD2 (6 bases each). CDR1 and CDR2 (germline): MDHEN, SYDVKM. The length of the CDR3 is 17 residues. With 3 bases removed from V and 3 bases from J, the gap between germline ends came to 19 bases. CDR3 residues: CASSLGRGTQGTDTQYF. The CDR3 DNA sequence: TGTGCCAGCAGTTTGGGGCGGGGAACCCAGGGGACAGATACGCAGTATTTT.

This clonotype showed up many times. J is TRBJ2-5 and V is TRBV20-1; TRBD2 matches at 12 bases. CDR1 and CDR2 from the germline V gene are DFQATT and SNEGSKA (reference sequence). Trimming took 4 bases from V and 4 from J; bases not matched to a gene: 10. The CDR3 sequence is 16 residues long. For the CDR3, the DNA is TGCAGTGCTAAGGAACTAGCGGGAGGCCGGGGAGAGACCCAGTACTTC. Translation: CSAKELAGGRGETQYF.

V is TRBV29-1 and J is TRBJ1-3; unclear D gene. The germline V and J ends were trimmed by 7 bases and 9 bases, with 16 bases remaining between them. The germline CDR1 and CDR2 sequences are SQVTM and ANQGSEA. The CDR3 runs to 12 residues. CDR3 sequence: CSAFDNFGTIYF. CDR3 in DNA: TGCAGCGCATTCGACAATTTCGGCACCATATATTTT. The full variable domain, with the rest looked up from reference TRBV29-1 and TRBJ1-3, is SAVISQKPSRDICQRGTSLTIQCQVDSQVTMMFWYRQQPGQSLTLIATANQGSEATYESGFVIDKFPISRPNLTFSTLTVSNMSPEDSSIYLCSAFDNFGTIYFGEGSWLTVV.

This clonotype has a handful of counts. The rearrangement joins TRBV4-3 to TRBJ2-4; 8 nucleotides line up with TRBD1. V was pared by 4 bases and J by 0 bases, with 5 bases of the junction left unmatched. CDR3 length: 16 residues. The germline gives CDR1 LGHNA, CDR2 YSLEER. The CDR3 sequence: CASSRTGTLAKNIQYF. Written as DNA, the CDR3 is TGCGCCAGCAGCCGGACAGGGACCCTAGCCAAAAACATTCAGTACTTC.

The V gene is TRBV18, the J gene TRBJ2-7, with D tentatively TRBD1 (8 bases). Germline V CDR1 and CDR2: KGHSH, LQKENI. The CDR3 totals 15 residues. Trimming removed 6 bases from V and 5 bases from J, with 20 bases in between. The CDR3 DNA reads TGTGCCAGCTCTCTAACTAGCGACAGGGGCCACGAGCAGTACTTC. Its translation: CASSLTSDRGHEQYF. Together with reference TRBV18 and TRBJ2-7, the CDR3 gives the full variable domain: NAGVMQNPRHLVRRRGQEARLRCSPMKGHSHVYWYRQLPEEGLKFMVYLQKENIIDESGMPKERFSAEFPKEGPSILRIQQVVRGDSAAYFCASSLTSDRGHEQYFGPGTRLTVT.

This clonotype was seen many times. The genes are TRBV5-1 and TRBJ2-1; D uncertain. CDR1 and CDR2 from the germline V gene are SGHRS and YFSETQ. CDR3 length equals 13 residues. Trimming left V 0 bases short and J 8 bases short, with 9 bases between. The CDR3 protein is CASSLAGKDEQFF. CDR3 nucleotide sequence: TGCGCCAGCAGCTTGGCTGGGAAGGATGAGCAGTTCTTC.

In this sample, this clonotype turned up many times. J is TRBJ2-1 and V is TRBV20-1, with TRBD2 matching over 12 bases. From germline, CDR1 is DFQATT and CDR2 SNEGSKA (reference sequence). V was pared by 6 bases and J by 3 bases, with 3 bases of the junction left unmatched. The CDR3 is made up of 14 amino acids. The CDR3 nucleotides read TGCAGTGCAACGGGACTAGCGGGCTACAATGAGCAGTTCTTC. It codes for CSATGLAGYNEQFF.

This clonotype has more than one count but fewer than ten. The rearrangement uses TRBV12-3 or TRBV12-4 and TRBJ1-5, with a possible D match to TRBD1 (6 bases). With 5 bases removed from V and 7 bases from J, the gap between germline ends came to 15 bases. The CDR3 is made up of 14 amino acids. This CDR3 is CASSLQGRGQPQHF. The CDR3 DNA sequence: TGTGCCAGCAGTCTACAGGGAAGAGGCCAGCCCCAGCATTTT.

This clonotype was counted many times. The chain is built from TRBV19 and TRBJ2-1; no clear D gene. V lost 3 bases and J lost 3, with 9 bases in between. CDR3 length: 14 residues. CDR1 is LNHDA and CDR2 is SQIVND in the germline V gene (reference sequence). CDR3 coding DNA: TGTGCCAGTAGTATTTCGGTTCTCTACAATGAGCAGTTCTTC. Amino acid sequence: CASSISVLYNEQFF.

This clonotype was seen only a few times. The chain is built from TRBV5-1 and TRBJ2-2; the match to TRBD1 covers 7 bases. V gave up 9 bases and J gave up 1 base; unmatched junction bases: 6. This CDR3 region has 14 residues. The germline V gene encodes CDR1 SGHRS and CDR2 YFSETQ. CDR3 nucleotide sequence: TGCGCCACCAGAGGACAGGAGAACACCGGGGAGCTGTTTTTT. It specifies CATRGQENTGELFF. The whole variable domain, remainder taken from reference TRBV5-1 and TRBJ2-2, is KAGVTQTPRYLIKTRGQQVTLSCSPISGHRSVSWYQQTPGQGLQFLFEYFSETQRNKGNFPGRFSGRQFSNSRSEMNVSTLELGDSALYLCATRGQENTGELFFGEGSRLTVL.

There are many counts of this clonotype. The chain is built from TRBV20-1 and TRBJ2-5; 7 nucleotides align to TRBD2. The CDR3 has 14 residues. CDR1 and CDR2 (germline): DFQATT, SNEGSKA (reference sequence). V shed 3 bases, J shed 2 bases, and the junction held 6 bases outside the gene matches. The CDR3: CSARVSGRQETQYF. The CDR3 nucleotides are TGCAGTGCTAGGGTTAGCGGGCGGCAAGAGACCCAGTACTTC.

Ten or more counts support this clonotype. The V gene is TRBV6-5, the J gene TRBJ1-5; 7 nucleotides agree with TRBD1. Germline V lookup: CDR1 MNHEY, CDR2 SVGAGI. V shed 2 bases, J shed 7 bases, and the junction held 5 bases outside the gene matches. This CDR3 has 14 amino acids. In DNA, the CDR3 is TGTGCCAGCAGTTACAGGCAGGGGGGCCAGCCCCAGCATTTT. Its protein is CASSYRQGGQPQHF.

The chain uses TRBV20-1 and TRBJ2-3; D remains unclear. The ends were cut back, 7 bases at V and 5 bases at J, with 10 bases in the middle. This CDR3 contains 11 residues. Per germline, CDR1 DFQATT and CDR2 SNEGSKA (reference sequence). The CDR3 loop is CSVLVLDTQYF. CDR3 coding DNA: TGCAGTGTTCTAGTCTTAGATACGCAGTATTTT.

CDR3: CASSSTSGRFETQYF. CDR3 DNA: TGTGCCAGCTCATCCACTAGCGGGAGGTTCGAGACCCAGTACTTC. J is TRBJ2-5 and V is TRBV18; TRBD2 matches 12 bases. There are 15 residues in the CDR3. J was trimmed by 5 bases and V by 5 bases; bases with no gene match: 6. Germline CDR1 is KGHSH and CDR2 is LQKENI.

This clonotype was seen a handful of times. The rearrangement uses TRBV7-2 and TRBJ2-4, with D possibly called TRBD1 or TRBD2 (5 bases each). This CDR3 spans 16 amino acids. Germline CDR1 is SGHTA and CDR2 is FQGNSA. The ends were cut back, 5 bases at V and 0 bases at J, with 14 bases in the middle. CDR3 region: CASSAAGTLAKNIQYF. CDR3 nucleotide sequence: TGTGCCAGCAGCGCAGCAGGGACCCTAGCCAAAAACATTCAGTACTTC. Based on the CDR3 plus reference TRBV7-2 and TRBJ2-4, the full variable domain is GAGVSQSPSNKVTEKGKDVELRCDPISGHTALYWYRQSLGQGLEFLIYFQGNSAPDKSGLPSDRFSAERTGGSVSTLTIQRTQQEDSAVYLCASSAAGTLAKNIQYFGAGTRLSVL.

V is TRBV25-1 and J is TRBJ2-7, with 9 bases fitting TRBD1. Germline V gene sequence: CDR1 MGHDK, CDR2 SYGVNS. This CDR3 is built from 16 residues. The J segment lost 2 bases and the V segment lost 6 bases, leaving 11 bases of the junction unmatched. The CDR3 here is CASSGQGRGRAYEQYF. For the CDR3, the DNA is TGTGCCAGCAGCGGACAGGGGAGGGGGAGGGCCTACGAGCAGTACTTC.

This clonotype was observed a few times. The chain recombines TRBV6-1 with TRBJ1-3; tentatively, D is TRBD1 (6 bases). Between the trimmed V and J ends, which lost 2 bases and 0 bases, there was a span of 11 bases. Per germline, CDR1 MNHNS and CDR2 SASEGT. This CDR3 spans 16 amino acids. CDR3: CASSERDKSSGNTIYF. CDR3 in DNA: TGTGCCAGCAGTGAAAGGGACAAGTCCTCTGGAAACACCATATATTTT.